These T cell receptor beta chains were read from a single sample in a study of shared clonotypes between healthy human individuals. Assay: immunoSEQ multiplex PCR; the TCRdb copy retains only in-frame clones and omits some. The data show about 750,000 clones, almost 95% seen once. Sequenced input: naive CD8+ T cells sorted from blood. Source of these receptors: a man aged 25 to 45 in good health. Each CDR3 is given with its conserved first and last residue. D genes are given only for firm matches. Some rows have no size entry. The others give once, few or many, or a class for an expanded clone.

TRBD1	-	TRBJ2-7	TRBV5-5	CASSSGTGSYEQYF	TGTGCCAGCAGCTCCGGGACAGGGAGCTACGAGCAGTACTTC
TRBD1	-	TRBJ2-1	TRBV10-2	CASSGQGGNNEQFF	TGCGCCAGCTCCGGACAGGGGGGGAACAATGAGCAGTTCTTC
TRBD1	-	TRBJ2-7	TRBV14	CASSQKTGTVGYEQYF	TGTGCCAGCAGCCAGAAGACCGGGACAGTAGGCTACGAGCAGTACTTC
-	-	TRBJ2-2	TRBV29-1	CSVGSSNTGELFF	TGCAGCGTTGGCAGCTCGAACACCGGGGAGCTGTTTTTT
-	-	TRBJ2-7	TRBV27	CASSLRLGVRSYEQYF	TGTGCCAGCAGTTTAAGATTGGGGGTCCGATCCTACGAGCAGTACTTC
TRBD1	-	TRBJ1-1	TRBV11-2	CASRLGQGVSEAFF	TGTGCCAGCAGATTGGGACAGGGCGTGTCTGAAGCTTTCTTT
TRBD2	-	TRBJ2-5	TRBV9	CASSVATGLARTQYF	TGTGCCAGCAGCGTAGCTACGGGACTAGCGCGGACCCAGTACTTC
-	once	TRBJ1-1	TRBV28	CASSLGQGPPVVTEAFF	TGTGCCAGCAGTTTAGGGCAGGGGCCTCCCGTTGTCACTGAAGCTTTCTTT
-	-	TRBJ1-5	TRBV4-3	CASSQDSTNSNQPQHF	TGCGCCAGCAGCCAAGATTCCACAAATAGCAATCAGCCCCAGCATTTT
TRBD2	many	TRBJ2-3	TRBV5-6	CASSLGTSGRADTQYF	TGTGCCAGCAGTCTCGGGACTAGCGGGAGGGCCGATACGCAGTATTTT
-	-	TRBJ2-7	TRBV6-5	CVRPLGQKKEYEQYF	TGTGTGCGCCCCTTGGGGCAGAAAAAGGAGTACGAGCAGTACTTC
TRBD1	once	TRBJ1-2	TRBV5-4	CASSPEEGADGYTF	TGTGCCAGCAGCCCCGAGGAGGGGGCGGATGGCTACACCTTC
-	-	TRBJ1-5	TRBV6-1	CASSWTNMGQPQHF	TGTGCCAGCAGCTGGACCAACATGGGGCAGCCCCAGCATTTT
TRBD2	once	TRBJ2-7	TRBV28	CASTPRLAGSFSEQYF	TGTGCCAGCACCCCGAGACTAGCGGGATCCTTCTCCGAGCAGTACTTC
-	-	TRBJ2-1	TRBV27	CASSLSAAGNEQFF	TGTGCCAGCAGTTTATCAGCGGCGGGCAATGAGCAGTTCTTC
TRBD1	-	TRBJ1-5	TRBV30	CAWGQGSQPQHF	TGTGCCTGGGGACAGGGTAGTCAGCCCCAGCATTTT
-	-	TRBJ2-2	TRBV27	CASSFPSSTGELFF	TGTGCCAGCAGTTTCCCATCGAGCACCGGGGAGCTGTTTTTT
-	-	TRBJ2-1	TRBV19	CASTKFSGDYNEQFF	TGTGCCAGTACTAAATTTAGCGGAGACTACAATGAGCAGTTCTTC
TRBD1	-	TRBJ2-7	TRBV29-1	CSVSGTEVYEQYF	TGCAGCGTCTCCGGGACAGAAGTTTACGAGCAGTACTTC
-	-	TRBJ1-1	TRBV19	CASSIDADRGRDTEAFF	TGTGCCAGTAGTATAGACGCTGATAGGGGTCGGGACACTGAAGCTTTCTTT